A selection of T cell receptor beta chains follows, all from one sample in a study of blood T cell repertoires in COVID-19. Profiling relied on immunoSEQ multiplex PCR, and the TCRdb table lists in-frame clones only, not all of them. The sample consists of approximately 200,000 clones, 80% to 90% of them appearing once. The sample taken for sequencing was peripheral blood. All receptors come from a human donor with active or convalescent COVID-19. The donor label of this sample is uncertain. CDR3s include the opening cysteine and the closing phenylalanine or tryptophan. The D gene is left open where the match is weak. Where a row states a size, it is once, few, many or the class of an expanded clone; other rows omit it.

NA | TRBD2 | TRBJ2-1 | TRBV13 | TGTGCCAGCAGCTTATTCCGGACTAGCGGATACAATGAGCAGTTCTTC | CASSLFRTSGYNEQFF
few | TRBD2 | TRBJ2-7 | TRBV30 | TGTGCCTACTCTAGCGGCGGGGAGGGGTACGAGCAGTACTTC | CAYSSGGEGYEQYF
NA | NA | TRBJ2-3 | TRBV5-1 | TGCGCCAGCAGCTTGGGGGGGACTTCTGTCACAGATACGCAGTATTTT | CASSLGGTSVTDTQYF
NA | NA | TRBJ1-5 | TRBV20-1 | TGCAGTGCTAGTGATGTTTATAGCAATCAGCCCCAGCATTTT | CSASDVYSNQPQHF
NA | TRBD2 | TRBJ2-5 | TRBV30 | TGTGCCTGGACCCGACTAGCGGGGGGCCAAGAGACCCAGTACTTC | CAWTRLAGGQETQYF
NA | NA | TRBJ2-3 | TRBV3-1/TRBV3-2 | TGTGCCAGCAGCCTACCCGGGGGGCCCCCCCCCGATACGCAGTATTTT | CASSLPGGPPPDTQYF
NA | TRBD2 | TRBJ2-1 | TRBV6-2/TRBV6-3 | TGTGCCAGCACCCCCTCTCTAGCGGGAGGGCCCAATGAGCAGTTCTTC | CASTPSLAGGPNEQFF
NA | NA | TRBJ1-2 | TRBV7-2 | TGTGCCAGCAGCACGACAGGACAGATCTATGGCTACACCTTC | CASSTTGQIYGYTF
NA | TRBD2 | TRBJ2-1 | TRBV2 | TGTGCCAGCACCGAGGGTCTAGCGGGGAACAATGAGCAGTTCTTC | CASTEGLAGNNEQFF
NA | NA | TRBJ2-3 | TRBV5-1 | TGCGCCAGCAGCTTAGGGGAATATCAGTGGGCGCAGTATTTT | CASSLGEYQWAQYF
once | NA | TRBJ2-5 | TRBV11-2 | TGTGCCAGCAGGCGATTACTACAAGAGACCCAGTACTTC | CASRRLLQETQYF
NA | NA | TRBJ1-2 | TRBV28 | TGTGCCAGCACGGGTAGTCTAAGGGGCTACACCTTC | CASTGSLRGYTF
NA | NA | TRBJ2-7 | TRBV9 | TGTGCCAGCAGCGAACGGGATCTCGACTACGAGCAGTACTTC | CASSERDLDYEQYF
few | NA | TRBJ1-1 | TRBV6-5 | TGTGCCAGCAGTTCCACAGGGCTCGAAGCTTTCTTT | CASSSTGLEAFF
NA | NA | TRBJ2-7 | TRBV29-1 | TGCAGCGTTGTGGCCGTGGCCTACGAGCAGTACTTC | CSVVAVAYEQYF
NA | TRBD2 | TRBJ2-3 | TRBV5-1 | TGCGCCAGCAGCGGGACTAGCGGACCCACAGATACGCAGTATTTT | CASSGTSGPTDTQYF
NA | TRBD1 | TRBJ2-7 | TRBV5-4 | TGTGCCAGCAGCATGGCGGGACAGGGGCGTGAGCAGTACTTC | CASSMAGQGREQYF
NA | TRBD1 | TRBJ2-2 | TRBV7-2 | TGTGCCAGCAGTAGACAGGGGCAGAACACCGGGGAGCTGTTTTTT | CASSRQGQNTGELFF
NA | NA | TRBJ1-2 | TRBV10-3 | TGTGCCATCAGGGCCTCGGCAGGGTCTCCCGGCGGCTACACCTTC | CAIRASAGSPGGYTF
few | TRBD1 | TRBJ1-2 | TRBV18 | TGTGCCAGCTCTCTTGGGACAGGGGACTATGGCTACACCTTC | CASSLGTGDYGYTF
NA | NA | TRBJ2-3 | TRBV2 | TGTGCCAGCCGCGGGTTCGACCACCTTATTAAAACGCAGTATTTT | CASRGFDHLIKTQYF
NA | NA | TRBJ2-2 | TRBV9 | TGTGCCAGCAGCGGTCGGGACACCTACACCGGGGAGCTGTTTTTT | CASSGRDTYTGELFF
NA | TRBD1 | TRBJ1-2 | TRBV9 | TGTGCCAGCAGCTTTCGGGACAGACGGTATGGCTACACCTTC | CASSFRDRRYGYTF
NA | NA | TRBJ1-4 | TRBV6-5 | TGTGCCAGCAGCCGGCCAGGGGCGTATGAAAAACTGTTTTTT | CASSRPGAYEKLFF
NA | NA | TRBJ1-6 | TRBV7-2 | TGTGCCAGCCGCGGCCGGGGGGGAGGAGGGGGGGGTGGATCACCCCTCCACTTT | CASRGRGGGGGGGSPLHF
NA | NA | TRBJ1-2 | TRBV4-3 | TGCGCCAGCAGCCAAGATACAGGGAACCTCTATGGCTACACCTTC | CASSQDTGNLYGYTF
few | NA | TRBJ1-6 | TRBV27 | TGTGCCAGCAGTTTCGAGTATCCCTCACCCCTCCACTTT | CASSFEYPSPLHF
NA | NA | TRBJ1-1 | TRBV27 | TGTGCCAGCAGTTTTCAGGGTAGACACACTGAAGCTTTCTTT | CASSFQGRHTEAFF
NA | TRBD1 | TRBJ2-7 | TRBV30 | TGTGCCTGGAGTGTACTGGGGACAGGGAAGGTCTACGAGCAGTACTTC | CAWSVLGTGKVYEQYF
NA | NA | TRBJ2-7 | TRBV9 | TGTGCCAGCAGCCCCCGAAAGGGGGCGCAAGTAGCGGGATTTTACGAGCAGTACTTC | CASSPRKGAQVAGFYEQYF
NA | NA | TRBJ1-6 | TRBV12-3/TRBV12-4 | TGTGCCAGCAGTCTGAGGGGGAATTCACCCCTCCACTTT | CASSLRGNSPLHF
NA | NA | TRBJ2-7 | TRBV5-4 | TGTGCCAGCAGCTTGGGCGGGGACTCCTACGAGCAGTACTTC | CASSLGGDSYEQYF
NA | NA | TRBJ2-7 | TRBV11-2 | TGTGCCAGCAGCTTAGGGTATGAGGGCAGCGGGGAGCAGTACTTC | CASSLGYEGSGEQYF
few | TRBD2 | TRBJ2-3 | TRBV2 | TGTGCCAGCAGGAATAAGCGGGAGGGCCACCATACGCAGTATTTT | CASRNKREGHHTQYF
few | NA | TRBJ1-2 | TRBV5-4 | TGTGCCAGCAGCCCCCAACGACAGGACTCGAGCCGTGGCTACACCTTC | CASSPQRQDSSRGYTF
once | NA | TRBJ2-3 | TRBV7-3 | TGTGCCAGCAGGGAGGGGCCTGGAGATACGCAGTATTTT | CASREGPGDTQYF
NA | NA | TRBJ2-5 | TRBV7-3 | TGTGCCAGCAGCTCCCATCCTAGGGAGACCCAGTACTTC | CASSSHPRETQYF
NA | NA | TRBJ2-2 | TRBV24-1 | TGTGCCACCAGTGATTCTGGGAAGAGGGCTCTCAACACCGGGGAGCTGTTTTTT | CATSDSGKRALNTGELFF
NA | TRBD1 | TRBJ2-7 | TRBV29-1 | TGCAGCGTTTCACAGGGGGCGAATGCCGAGCAGTACTTC | CSVSQGANAEQYF
NA | NA | TRBJ2-3 | TRBV12-5 | TGTGCTAGTGGTCCAGGACAGACCAAGGGCACAGATACGCAGTATTTT | CASGPGQTKGTDTQYF
NA | NA | TRBJ2-1 | TRBV29-1 | TGCAGCGTTGGGCCCTACCTCAACAGGGACAATGAGCAGTTCTTC | CSVGPYLNRDNEQFF
NA | NA | TRBJ1-4 | TRBV7-4 | TGTGCCAGCAGCTTAGCGCTCTGGGGTAGGGGAGAAAAACTGTTTTTT | CASSLALWGRGEKLFF
NA | TRBD1 | TRBJ1-2 | TRBV12-3/TRBV12-4 | TGTGCCAGCAGGGGACAGGGGTACTATGGCTACACCTTC | CASRGQGYYGYTF
NA | TRBD1 | TRBJ1-5 | TRBV28 | TGTGCCAGCAGAGTATCAGGGGGCAATCGGCAGCCCCAGCATTTT | CASRVSGGNRQPQHF
NA | TRBD2 | TRBJ2-1 | TRBV6-2/TRBV6-3 | TGTGCCAGCAGCTCCCAACGATTACTAGCGGGACCCTACAATGAGCAGTTCTTC | CASSSQRLLAGPYNEQFF
NA | NA | TRBJ2-7 | TRBV5-1 | TGCGCCAGCAGCTCGACATACGAGCAGTACTTC | CASSSTYEQYF
once | NA | TRBJ1-2 | TRBV28 | TGTGCCAGCAGTTCCGCGGGGGCGGGATATGGCTACACCTTC | CASSSAGAGYGYTF
NA | NA | TRBJ2-7 | TRBV28 | TGTGCCAGCTCGAATAGACAGAAGGGCGGGTACTTC | CASSNRQKGGYF
NA | NA | TRBJ1-2 | TRBV6-5 | TGTGCCAGCAGGGGACCGGGGGGAAACTATGGCTACACCTTC | CASRGPGGNYGYTF
NA | NA | TRBJ1-5 | TRBV2 | TGTGCCAGCAGTGAAAGCGCAGGGGAACAGCCCCAGCATTTT | CASSESAGEQPQHF
NA | NA | TRBJ1-4 | TRBV28 | TGTGCCAGCAGTACGACGGACAGATATCTGTTTTTT | CASSTTDRYLFF
once | NA | TRBJ1-2 | TRBV28 | TGTGCCAGCAGTCAAATGACAGTTGACTATGGCTACACCTTC | CASSQMTVDYGYTF
few | NA | TRBJ2-5 | TRBV12-3/TRBV12-4 | TGTGCCAGCAGCGAAGTTCGGGAGACCCAGTACTTC | CASSEVRETQYF
NA | NA | TRBJ2-7 | TRBV15 | TGTGCCACCAGCAGAGAACGTGGAGGGGCTGGGGACGAGCAGTACTTC | CATSRERGGAGDEQYF
NA | NA | TRBJ2-7 | TRBV7-9 | TGTGCCAGCAGCCCCCGCCTAGCCGCATTCTACGAGCAGTACTTC | CASSPRLAAFYEQYF